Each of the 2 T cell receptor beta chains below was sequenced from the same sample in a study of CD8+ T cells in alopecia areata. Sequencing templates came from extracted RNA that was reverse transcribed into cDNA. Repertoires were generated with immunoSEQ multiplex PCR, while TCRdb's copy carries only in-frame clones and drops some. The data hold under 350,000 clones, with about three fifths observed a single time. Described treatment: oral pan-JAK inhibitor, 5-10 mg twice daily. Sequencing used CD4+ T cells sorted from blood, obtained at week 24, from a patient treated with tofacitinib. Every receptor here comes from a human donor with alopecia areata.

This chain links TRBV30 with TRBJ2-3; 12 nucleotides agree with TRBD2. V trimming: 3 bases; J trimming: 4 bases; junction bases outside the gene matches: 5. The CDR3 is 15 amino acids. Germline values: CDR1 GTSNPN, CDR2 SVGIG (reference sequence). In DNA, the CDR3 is TGTGCCTGGAGCCTACTAGCGGGGGGCGCAGATACGCAGTATTTT. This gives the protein CAWSLLAGGADTQYF.

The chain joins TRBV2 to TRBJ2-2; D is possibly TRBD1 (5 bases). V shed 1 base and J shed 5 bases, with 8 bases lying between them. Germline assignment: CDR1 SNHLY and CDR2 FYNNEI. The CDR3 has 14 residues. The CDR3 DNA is TGTGCCAGCAGTGAAGGCAGGGCGACCGGGGAGCTGTTTTTT. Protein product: CASSEGRATGELFF.